These T cell receptor beta chains were read from a single sample in a study of T cell responses to AZD1222 COVID-19 vaccine. Sequencing used immunoSEQ multiplex PCR; TCRdb keeps in-frame clones, though not all of them. The data hold some 86,000 clones, with about 84% observed a single time. The sample consisted of peripheral blood, taken on day 0 of AZD1222 vaccination. These receptors originate from an adult in good health. Both conserved end residues are part of each CDR3. The D gene is left open where the match is weak. Where a row states a size, it is once, few, many or the class of an expanded clone; other rows omit it.

D gene	V gene	J gene	clone size	CDR3 DNA	CDR3 protein
TRBD1	TRBV19	TRBJ2-6	.	TGTGCCATTGAGGACAGGGGGAAGCCTGGGGCCAACGTCCTGACTTTC	CAIEDRGKPGANVLTF
TRBD2	TRBV5-5	TRBJ2-2	.	TGTGCCAGCAGCTGGGCTAGCGGGAGAAACACCGGGGAGCTGTTTTTT	CASSWASGRNTGELFF
TRBD1	TRBV5-6	TRBJ1-1	.	TGTGCCAGCAGCTTCGGGACAGGGAATACTGAAGCTTTCTTT	CASSFGTGNTEAFF
TRBD1	TRBV11-2	TRBJ1-6	.	TGTGCCAGCAGGCGGACAGGGAGCTCCTATAATTCACCCCTCCACTTT	CASRRTGSSYNSPLHF
.	TRBV6-5	TRBJ1-4	.	TGTGCCAGCAGTCAAAAACTACCCACTGAAAAACTGTTTTTT	CASSQKLPTEKLFF
.	TRBV3-1/TRBV3-2	TRBJ2-7	.	TGTGCCAGCAGCTCCCGAGGGAACTACGAGCAGTACTTC	CASSSRGNYEQYF
.	TRBV6-2/TRBV6-3	TRBJ2-1	.	TGTGCCAGCAGTTACGGTCTAGAAATTAACAATGAGCAGTTCTTC	CASSYGLEINNEQFF
.	TRBV21-1	TRBJ2-5	few	TGTGCCAGCAGCAAAGTACGGGGGAGAGAGACCCAGTACTTC	CASSKVRGRETQYF
.	TRBV6-5	TRBJ1-1	.	TGTGCCAGCAGTTACTCTCTTGGGACTGAAGCTTTCTTT	CASSYSLGTEAFF
.	TRBV6-5	TRBJ1-3	.	TGTGCCAGCAGTTACGGGAGGGCTGGAAACACCATATATTTT	CASSYGRAGNTIYF
.	TRBV4-1	TRBJ1-1	.	TGCGCCAGCAGCCAAGTAACGAGGCTCGGGGGGATGAACACTGAAGCTTTCTTT	CASSQVTRLGGMNTEAFF
.	TRBV7-9	TRBJ1-1	.	TGTGCCAGCAGCGAAACCAGGAGAGGCACTGAAGCTTTCTTT	CASSETRRGTEAFF
.	TRBV29-1	TRBJ2-2	once	TGCAGCGTTTGGAGTGGGGGCCCCTCTTTGGCGAACACCGGGGAGCTGTTTTTT	CSVWSGGPSLANTGELFF